This is a list of T cell receptor beta chains from one sample in a study of blood T cell repertoires in COVID-19. Measured with immunoSEQ multiplex PCR; TCRdb has only the in-frame clones, and not every one. The data hold around 330,000 clones, with 90% observed a single time. Material for sequencing was PBMCs or T cells enriched from blood (not recorded which). The receptors were sampled from a man aged 55-75 years who had recovered from COVID-19. The CDR3 runs from the conserved cysteine through the conserved F or W. Fields, in order: J gene, V gene, CDR3 protein.

TRBJ1-4 | TRBV9 | CASSRGQGDEKLFF
TRBJ1-5 | TRBV2 | CASSFTGGAPSF
TRBJ1-2 | TRBV9 | CASSVAGWGYTF
TRBJ1-2 | TRBV7-8 | CASSLGSSRGYTF
TRBJ2-7 | TRBV13 | CASSFGGELTYEQYF
TRBJ1-2 | TRBV30 | CAWNSAQGYGYTF
TRBJ1-5 | TRBV7-9 | CASSLAGGPGNQPQHF
TRBJ2-2 | TRBV11-3 | CASSLDFPSLRGSTGELFF
TRBJ2-1 | TRBV13 | CASSSPLHRSSYNEQFF
TRBJ1-5 | TRBV29-1 | CSVRTGSNQPQHF
TRBJ1-2 | TRBV6-2/TRBV6-3 | CASSYDRISFGYTF
TRBJ2-5 | TRBV29-1 | CSVAPGRFETQYF
TRBJ1-5 | TRBV7-9 | CASSLGSRGPQHF
TRBJ1-1 | TRBV5-1 | CASSTGQNQIAFF
TRBJ2-1 | TRBV11-3 | CASSSDRNEQFF
TRBJ1-1 | TRBV7-3 | CASSRTGGTEAFF
TRBJ2-7 | TRBV14 | CASSPLTSGSYEQYF
TRBJ1-1 | TRBV18 | CASSPPGQGRWTEAFF
TRBJ2-7 | TRBV5-4 | CASSLGGLAGVNEQYF
TRBJ1-1 | TRBV7-2 | CASSQTTGAGTEAFF
TRBJ1-5 | TRBV29-1 | CSVRTGTSNQPQHF
TRBJ2-1 | TRBV7-9 | CASNRIYSGSSKQFF
TRBJ2-1 | TRBV4-2 | CASSQDTSGNYEQFF
TRBJ1-5 | TRBV5-5 | CASSSDNSNQPQHF
TRBJ1-4 | TRBV3-1/TRBV3-2 | CASSAGSGREKLFF
TRBJ1-6 | TRBV6-1 | CASSELTTVNSPLHF
TRBJ2-3 | TRBV11-2 | CASSLGKFGTDTQYF
TRBJ1-4 | TRBV5-1 | CASSLAGTEGEKLFF
TRBJ1-5 | TRBV18 | CASSPNIADQPQHF
TRBJ2-7 | TRBV4-1 | CASSQDYPALGEQYF
TRBJ1-6 | TRBV5-4 | CASSLSGGYNSPLHF
TRBJ2-7 | TRBV7-2 | CASSYPTGAYEQYF
TRBJ1-3 | TRBV5-4 | CASSFGRASGNTIYF
TRBJ1-5 | TRBV30 | CAWSPTGGSQPQHF
TRBJ1-6 | TRBV7-2 | CASQSRRENSPLHF
TRBJ2-7 | TRBV5-6 | CASSLSGYEQYF
TRBJ1-2 | TRBV10-3 | CAISEWQGGHYGYTF
TRBJ2-7 | TRBV4-2 | CASTGRLGDEQYF
TRBJ1-2 | TRBV7-8 | CASSLAWEGSYGYTF
TRBJ1-1 | TRBV11-3 | CASSNGQGVTEAFF
TRBJ1-2 | TRBV6-1 | CASSEADRDGYTF
TRBJ1-1 | TRBV21-1 | CASSFSTPGQGATEAFF
TRBJ1-6 | TRBV5-6 | CASSAAGIVHSPLHF
TRBJ1-6 | TRBV19 | CASTKGAFGDSPLHF
TRBJ2-1 | TRBV7-3 | CASSLVAGGQSEQFF
TRBJ1-5 | TRBV2 | CASRQGAQFNQPQHF
TRBJ2-1 | TRBV30 | CAWNFLTGVRGNEQFF
TRBJ2-7 | TRBV5-1 | CASSLEVAGAYEQYF
TRBJ2-5 | TRBV5-8 | CASSLSPETQETQYF
TRBJ1-1 | TRBV2 | CASKETGDTEAFF
TRBJ1-2 | TRBV30 | CAWSDYAGGNGYTF
TRBJ2-1 | TRBV4-1 | CASSQDTSGYYNEQFF
TRBJ1-3 | TRBV7-9 | CASSLRDRNSGNTIYF
TRBJ1-2 | TRBV19 | CASTFRVGAPFYGYTF
TRBJ2-1 | TRBV7-2 | CASSTRPQGYNEQFF